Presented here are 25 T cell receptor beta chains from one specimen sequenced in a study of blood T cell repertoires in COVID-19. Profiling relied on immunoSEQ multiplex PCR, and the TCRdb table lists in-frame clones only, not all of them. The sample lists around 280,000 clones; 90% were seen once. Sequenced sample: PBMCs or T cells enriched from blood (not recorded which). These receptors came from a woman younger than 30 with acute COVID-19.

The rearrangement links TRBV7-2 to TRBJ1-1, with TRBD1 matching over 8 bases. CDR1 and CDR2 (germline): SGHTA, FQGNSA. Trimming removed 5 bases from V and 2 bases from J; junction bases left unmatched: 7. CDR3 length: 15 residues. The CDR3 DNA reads TGTGCCAGCAGCGCCAGGACAGGGCTAAACACTGAAGCTTTCTTT. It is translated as CASSARTGLNTEAFF. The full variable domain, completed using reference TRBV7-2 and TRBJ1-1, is GAGVSQSPSNKVTEKGKDVELRCDPISGHTALYWYRQSLGQGLEFLIYFQGNSAPDKSGLPSDRFSAERTGGSVSTLTIQRTQQEDSAVYLCASSARTGLNTEAFFGQGTRLTVV.

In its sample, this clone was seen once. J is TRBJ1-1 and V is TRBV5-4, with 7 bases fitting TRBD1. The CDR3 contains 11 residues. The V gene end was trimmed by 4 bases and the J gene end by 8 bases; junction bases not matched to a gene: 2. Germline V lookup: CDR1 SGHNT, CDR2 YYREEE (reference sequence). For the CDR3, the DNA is TGTGCCAGCAGCGCCAGGGGGGAAGCTTTCTTT. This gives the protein CASSARGEAFF.

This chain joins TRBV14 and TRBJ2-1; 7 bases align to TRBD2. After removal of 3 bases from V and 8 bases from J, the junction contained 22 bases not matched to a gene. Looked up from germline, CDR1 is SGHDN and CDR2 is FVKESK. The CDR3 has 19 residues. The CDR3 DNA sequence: TGTGCCAGCAGCCAGCACCATGCTCCTAGCGGTCTTAAAGGCGATGAGCAGTTCTTC. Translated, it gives CASSQHHAPSGLKGDEQFF.

The CDR3 DNA follows: TGTGCCAGCAAACTTCTGCCTAACACTGAAGCTTTCTTT. This sequence encodes CASKLLPNTEAFF. The chain recombines TRBV27 with TRBJ1-1; D is unclear. The germline V gene has CDR1 MNHEY and CDR2 SMNVEV (reference sequence). Trimming shortened V by 7 bases and J by 2 bases, and 11 bases separated the two germline ends. The CDR3 is 13 residues long.

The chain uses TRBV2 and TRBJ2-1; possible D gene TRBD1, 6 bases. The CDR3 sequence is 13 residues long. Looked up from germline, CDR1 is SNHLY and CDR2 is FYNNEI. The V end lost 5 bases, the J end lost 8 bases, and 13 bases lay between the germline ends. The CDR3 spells CASSQQGVDEQFF. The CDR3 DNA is TGTGCCAGCAGTCAACAGGGTGTCGATGAGCAGTTCTTC.

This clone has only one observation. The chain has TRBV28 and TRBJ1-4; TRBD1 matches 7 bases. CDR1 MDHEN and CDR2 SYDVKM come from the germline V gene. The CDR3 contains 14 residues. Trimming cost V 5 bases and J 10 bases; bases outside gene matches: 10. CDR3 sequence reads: CASSPDRVGRKLFF. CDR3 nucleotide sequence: TGTGCCAGCAGTCCCGACAGGGTGGGCCGAAAACTGTTTTTT.

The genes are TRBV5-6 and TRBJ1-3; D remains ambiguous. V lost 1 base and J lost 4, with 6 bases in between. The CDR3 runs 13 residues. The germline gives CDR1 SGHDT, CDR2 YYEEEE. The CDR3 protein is CASSLFAGNTIYF. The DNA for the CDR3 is TGTGCCAGCAGCTTGTTCGCGGGAAACACCATATATTTT.

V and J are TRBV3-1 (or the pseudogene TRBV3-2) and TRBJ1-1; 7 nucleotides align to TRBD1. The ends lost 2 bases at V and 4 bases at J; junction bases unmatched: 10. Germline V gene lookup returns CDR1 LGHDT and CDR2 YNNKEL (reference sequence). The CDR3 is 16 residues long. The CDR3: CASSQHLRQGGTEAFF. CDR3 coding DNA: TGTGCCAGCAGCCAACACTTAAGACAGGGCGGCACTGAAGCTTTCTTT.

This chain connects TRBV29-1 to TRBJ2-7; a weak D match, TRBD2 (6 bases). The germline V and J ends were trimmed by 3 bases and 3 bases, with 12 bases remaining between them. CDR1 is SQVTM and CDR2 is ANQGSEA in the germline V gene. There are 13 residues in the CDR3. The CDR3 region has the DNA TGCAGCGTTGAGGCGGGGAAGGGCTACGAGCAGTACTTC. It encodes CSVEAGKGYEQYF.

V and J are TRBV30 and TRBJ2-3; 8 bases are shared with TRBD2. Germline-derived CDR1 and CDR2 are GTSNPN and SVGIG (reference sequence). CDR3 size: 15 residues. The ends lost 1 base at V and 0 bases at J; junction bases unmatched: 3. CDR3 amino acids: CAWSGLATSTDTQYF. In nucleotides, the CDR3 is TGTGCCTGGAGTGGACTAGCGACCAGCACAGATACGCAGTATTTT.

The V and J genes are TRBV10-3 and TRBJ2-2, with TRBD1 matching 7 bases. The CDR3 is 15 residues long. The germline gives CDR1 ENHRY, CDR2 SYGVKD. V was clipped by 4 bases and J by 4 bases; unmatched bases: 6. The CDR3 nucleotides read TGTGCCATCAGTGGACAGGGCGTGGGCACCGGGGAGCTGTTTTTT. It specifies CAISGQGVGTGELFF.

CDR3 nucleotides: TGCGCCAGCAGCCAACCGGACAGGGTGGACACTGAAGCTTTCTTT. Translated, it gives CASSQPDRVDTEAFF. The V and J genes are TRBV4-1 and TRBJ1-1, with 8 bases lining up with TRBD1. The germline CDR1 and CDR2 sequences are MGHRA and YSYEKL. V gave up 2 bases and J gave up 3 bases; unmatched junction bases: 5. The CDR3 sequence is 15 residues long.

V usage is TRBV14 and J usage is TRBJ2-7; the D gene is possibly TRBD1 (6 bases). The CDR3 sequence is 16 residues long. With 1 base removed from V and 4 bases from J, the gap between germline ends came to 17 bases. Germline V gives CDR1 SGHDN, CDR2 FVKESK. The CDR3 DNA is TGTGCCAGCAGCCAAGTAGGACAGTCCGGCTTGTACGAGCAGTACTTC. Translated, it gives CASSQVGQSGLYEQYF.

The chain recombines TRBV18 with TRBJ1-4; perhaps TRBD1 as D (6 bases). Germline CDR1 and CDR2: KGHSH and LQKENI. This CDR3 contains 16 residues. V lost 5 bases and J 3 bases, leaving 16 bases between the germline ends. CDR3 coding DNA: TGTGCCAGCTCATCCACAGGGTTGAGAGCTAATGAAAAACTGTTTTTT. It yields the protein CASSSTGLRANEKLFF.

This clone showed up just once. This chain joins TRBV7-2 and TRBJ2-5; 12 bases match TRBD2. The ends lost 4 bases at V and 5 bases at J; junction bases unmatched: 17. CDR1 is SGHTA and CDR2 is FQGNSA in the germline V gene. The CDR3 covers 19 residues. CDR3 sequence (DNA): TGTGCCAGCAGCTCCCTGATATCTAGCGGGAGGGGGTCGGGGGAGACCCAGTACTTC. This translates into CASSSLISSGRGSGETQYF.

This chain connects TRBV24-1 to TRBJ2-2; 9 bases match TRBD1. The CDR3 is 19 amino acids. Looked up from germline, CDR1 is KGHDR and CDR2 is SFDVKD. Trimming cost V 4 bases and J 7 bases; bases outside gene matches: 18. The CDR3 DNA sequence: TGTGCCACCAGTGACCCCGGACAGGGGATAGGGTCAAACGGCGGGGAGCTGTTTTTT. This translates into CATSDPGQGIGSNGGELFF.

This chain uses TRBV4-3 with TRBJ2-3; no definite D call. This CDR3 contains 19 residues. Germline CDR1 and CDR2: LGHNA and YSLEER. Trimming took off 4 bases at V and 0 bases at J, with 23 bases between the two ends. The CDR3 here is CASSLGPPDRFESTDTQYF. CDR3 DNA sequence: TGCGCCAGCAGCCTGGGCCCTCCCGACCGATTTGAAAGCACAGATACGCAGTATTTT.

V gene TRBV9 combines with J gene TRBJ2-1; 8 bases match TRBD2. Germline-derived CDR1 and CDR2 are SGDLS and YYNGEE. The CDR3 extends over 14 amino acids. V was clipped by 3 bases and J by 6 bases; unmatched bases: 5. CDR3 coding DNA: TGTGCCAGCAGCGACGCGGGGGGCTCCAATGAGCAGTTCTTC. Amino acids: CASSDAGGSNEQFF.

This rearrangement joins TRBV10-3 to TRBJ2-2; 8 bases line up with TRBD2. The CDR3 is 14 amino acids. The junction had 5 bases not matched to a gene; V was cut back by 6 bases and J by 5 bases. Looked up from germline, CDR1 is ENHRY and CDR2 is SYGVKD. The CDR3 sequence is CAIRGGLVTGELFF. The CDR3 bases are TGTGCCATCAGGGGGGGACTAGTAACCGGGGAGCTGTTTTTT.

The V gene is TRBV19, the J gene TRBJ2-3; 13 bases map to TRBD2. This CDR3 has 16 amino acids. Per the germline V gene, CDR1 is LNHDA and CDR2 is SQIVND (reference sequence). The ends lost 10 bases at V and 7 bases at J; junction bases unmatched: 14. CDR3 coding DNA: TGTGCCACTACCTTTGGGACTAGCGGGAACCTTAATACGCAGTATTTT. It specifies CATTFGTSGNLNTQYF.

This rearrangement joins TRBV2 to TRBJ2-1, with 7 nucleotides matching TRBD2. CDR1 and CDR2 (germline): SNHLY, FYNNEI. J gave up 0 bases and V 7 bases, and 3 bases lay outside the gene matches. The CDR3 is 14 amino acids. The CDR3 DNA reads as TGTGCCAGCAATGGCGGGAGCTCCTACAATGAGCAGTTCTTC. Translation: CASNGGSSYNEQFF.

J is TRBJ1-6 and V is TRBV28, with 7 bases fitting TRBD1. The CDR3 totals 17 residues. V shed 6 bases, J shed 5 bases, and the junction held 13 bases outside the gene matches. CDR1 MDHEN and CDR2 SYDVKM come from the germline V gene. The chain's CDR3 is CASRPGTADYNNSPLHF. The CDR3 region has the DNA TGTGCCAGCAGACCCGGGACAGCCGATTATAATAATTCACCCCTCCACTTT. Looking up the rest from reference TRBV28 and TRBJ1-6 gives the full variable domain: DVKVTQSSRYLVKRTGEKVFLECVQDMDHENMFWYRQDPGLGLRLIYFSYDVKMKEKGDIPEGYSVSREKKERFSLILESASTNQTSMYLCASRPGTADYNNSPLHFGNGTRLTVT.

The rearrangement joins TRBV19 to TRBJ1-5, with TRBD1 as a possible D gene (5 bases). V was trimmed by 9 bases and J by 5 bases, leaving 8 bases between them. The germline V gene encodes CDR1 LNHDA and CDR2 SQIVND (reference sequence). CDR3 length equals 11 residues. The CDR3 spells CARGEYQPQHF. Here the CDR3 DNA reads TGTGCCAGAGGGGAATATCAGCCCCAGCATTTT.

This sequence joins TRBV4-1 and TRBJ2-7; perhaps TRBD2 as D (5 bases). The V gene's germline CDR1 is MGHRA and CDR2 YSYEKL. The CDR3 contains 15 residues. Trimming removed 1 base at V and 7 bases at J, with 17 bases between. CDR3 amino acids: CASSQVGVGSEEQYF. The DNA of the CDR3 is TGCGCCAGCAGCCAAGTCGGTGTGGGGAGTGAGGAGCAGTACTTC.

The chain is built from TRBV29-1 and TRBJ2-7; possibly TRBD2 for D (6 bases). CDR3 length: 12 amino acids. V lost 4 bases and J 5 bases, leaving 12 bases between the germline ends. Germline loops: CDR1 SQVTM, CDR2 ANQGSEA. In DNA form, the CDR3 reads TGCAGCGTTGGGCGACTAGACGACGAGCAGTACTTC. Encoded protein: CSVGRLDDEQYF.